This T cell receptor (beta chain) derives from a study of vaccination effects on CD4 cells after COVID-19. As for the study in general: The participants, recipients of two vaccine doses, got either BNT162b2 or mRNA-1273.

The sample holds one count of this clone. Its antigen is unidentified. Points from the study as a whole: There was only 1 of 255 vaccine-induced clones in healthy vaccinees that cross-reacted with common cold coronaviruses.

Antigen-specific CD4+ T cells expanded by the ViraFEST assay with viral peptide pools were then sequenced. After roughly ten days in culture, the CD4+ T cells were isolated. According to the study, vaccine recipients showed no prior SARS-CoV-2 infection and negative nucleocapsid antibodies. On days 3 and 7, fresh IL-2 medium replaced half the medium. Trimming removed 4 bases at V and 6 bases at J, with 14 bases between. The CDR3 loop spans 13 amino acids. Germline CDR1 reads SGHNT; CDR2 reads YYREEE (reference sequence). Generated by immunoSEQ multiplex PCR, the TCRdb table keeps only in-frame clones and is missing some. The sample shows 74,000 or so clones, 80% of them seen only once.

J is TRBJ2-7 and V is TRBV5-4, with a weak D call TRBD1 (6 bases). Material: CD4+ T cells from PBMCs cultured with SARS-CoV-2 spike peptides, obtained before COVID-19 vaccination. The clonotype originates from a human donor who received a COVID-19 vaccine. DNA for the CDR3: TGTGCCAGCAGCATCGACAGGTCTTCCGAGCAGTACGTC. Translation gives CASSIDRSSEQYV.